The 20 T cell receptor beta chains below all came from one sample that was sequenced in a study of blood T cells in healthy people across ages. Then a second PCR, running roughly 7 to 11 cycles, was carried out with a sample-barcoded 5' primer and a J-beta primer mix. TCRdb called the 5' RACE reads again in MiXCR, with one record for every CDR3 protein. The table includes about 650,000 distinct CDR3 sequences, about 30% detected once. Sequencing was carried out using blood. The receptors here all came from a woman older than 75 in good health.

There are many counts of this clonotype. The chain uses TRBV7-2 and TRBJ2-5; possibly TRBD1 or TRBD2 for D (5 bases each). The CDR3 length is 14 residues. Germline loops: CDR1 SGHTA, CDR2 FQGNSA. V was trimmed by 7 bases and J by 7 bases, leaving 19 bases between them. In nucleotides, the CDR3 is TGTGCCAGCACCCCGGGCCGGGGCACGTGGACCCAGTACTTC. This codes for CASTPGRGTWTQYF.

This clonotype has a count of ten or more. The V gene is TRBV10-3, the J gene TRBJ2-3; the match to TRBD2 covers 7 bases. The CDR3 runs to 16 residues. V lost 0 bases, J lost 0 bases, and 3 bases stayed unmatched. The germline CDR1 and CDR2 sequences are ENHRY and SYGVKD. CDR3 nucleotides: TGTGCCATCAGTGAGTCGACTAGCAGTAGCACAGATACGCAGTATTTT. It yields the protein CAISESTSSSTDTQYF.

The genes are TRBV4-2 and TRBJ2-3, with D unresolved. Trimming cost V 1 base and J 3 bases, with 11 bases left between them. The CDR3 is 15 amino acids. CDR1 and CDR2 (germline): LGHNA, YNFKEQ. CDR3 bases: TGTGCCAGCAGCCAAGTATCCCCTCAAACAGATACGCAGTATTTT. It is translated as CASSQVSPQTDTQYF.

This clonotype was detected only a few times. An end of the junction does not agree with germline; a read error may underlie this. The CDR3 DNA follows: TGTGCCAGCGCCAGGGGGAACAATGAAGCTTTCTTT. This encodes CASARGNNEAFF. V and J are TRBV6-1 and TRBJ1-1; TRBD1 matches at 7 bases. The CDR3 sequence is 12 residues long. Germline CDR1 is MNHNS and CDR2 is SASEGT.

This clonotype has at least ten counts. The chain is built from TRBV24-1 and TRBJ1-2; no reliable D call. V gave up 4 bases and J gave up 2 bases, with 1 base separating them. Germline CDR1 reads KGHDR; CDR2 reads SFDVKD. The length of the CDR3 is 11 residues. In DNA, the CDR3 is TGTGCCACCAGTGAGAACTATGGCTACACCTTC. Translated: CATSENYGYTF.

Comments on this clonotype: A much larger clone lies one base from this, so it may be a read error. The CDR3 nucleotides are TGCGCCAGCAACATGGAAGGCACCGGGGAGCGGTTTTTT. Encoded protein: CASNMEGTGERFF. V and J are TRBV5-1 and TRBJ2-2; D possibly corresponds to TRBD2 (5 bases). This CDR3 is built from 13 residues. The germline V gene has CDR1 SGHRS and CDR2 YFSETQ. The variable domain in full, completed from reference TRBV5-1 and TRBJ2-2, reads KAGVTQTPRYLIKTRGQQVTLSCSPISGHRSVSWYQQTPGQGLQFLFEYFSETQRNKGNFPGRFSGRQFSNSRSEMNVSTLELGDSALYLCASNMEGTGERFFGEGSRLTVL.

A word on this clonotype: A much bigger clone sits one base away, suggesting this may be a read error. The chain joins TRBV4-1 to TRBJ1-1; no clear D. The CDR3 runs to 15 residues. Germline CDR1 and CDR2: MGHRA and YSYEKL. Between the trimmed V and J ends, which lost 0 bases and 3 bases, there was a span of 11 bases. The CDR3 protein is CASSQEHAGYTEAFF. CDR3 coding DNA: TGCGCCAGCAGCCAAGAGCATGCCGGATACACTGAAGCTTTCTTT.

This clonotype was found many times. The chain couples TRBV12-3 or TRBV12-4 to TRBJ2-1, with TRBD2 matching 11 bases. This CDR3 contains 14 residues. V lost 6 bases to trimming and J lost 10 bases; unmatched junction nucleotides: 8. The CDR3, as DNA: TGTGCCAGCAGACCCGTAGCGGGGGGGGGAGAGCAGTTCTTC. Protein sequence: CASRPVAGGGEQFF.

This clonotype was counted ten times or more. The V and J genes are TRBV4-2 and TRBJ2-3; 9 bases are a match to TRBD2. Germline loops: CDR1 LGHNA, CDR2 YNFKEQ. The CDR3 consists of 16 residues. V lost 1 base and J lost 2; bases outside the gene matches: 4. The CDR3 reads CASSQGASGATDTQYF. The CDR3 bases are TGTGCCAGCAGCCAAGGCGCTAGCGGGGCCACAGATACGCAGTATTTT.

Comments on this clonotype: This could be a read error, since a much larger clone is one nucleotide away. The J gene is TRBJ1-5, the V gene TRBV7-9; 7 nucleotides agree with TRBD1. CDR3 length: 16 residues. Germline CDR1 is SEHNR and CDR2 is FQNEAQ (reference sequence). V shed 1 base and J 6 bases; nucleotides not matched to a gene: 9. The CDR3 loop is CASSLVIGGDGQPQHF. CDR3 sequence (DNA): TGTGCCAGCAGCTTAGTAATAGGGGGCGACGGTCAGCCCCAGCATTTT.

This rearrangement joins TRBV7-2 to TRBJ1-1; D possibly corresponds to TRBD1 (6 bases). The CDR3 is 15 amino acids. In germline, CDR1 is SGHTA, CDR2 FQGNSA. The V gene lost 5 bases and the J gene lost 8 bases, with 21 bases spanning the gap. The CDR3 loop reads CASSPTRQGLGEAFF. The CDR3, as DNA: TGTGCCAGCAGCCCCACGAGGCAGGGGCTTGGGGAAGCTTTCTTT.

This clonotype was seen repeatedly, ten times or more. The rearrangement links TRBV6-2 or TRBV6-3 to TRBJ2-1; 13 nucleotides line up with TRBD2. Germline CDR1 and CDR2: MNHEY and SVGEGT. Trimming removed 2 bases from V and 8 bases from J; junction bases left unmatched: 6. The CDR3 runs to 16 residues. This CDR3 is CASSYAGTSGVDEQFF. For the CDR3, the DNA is TGTGCCAGCAGTTACGCCGGGACTAGCGGGGTCGATGAGCAGTTCTTC.

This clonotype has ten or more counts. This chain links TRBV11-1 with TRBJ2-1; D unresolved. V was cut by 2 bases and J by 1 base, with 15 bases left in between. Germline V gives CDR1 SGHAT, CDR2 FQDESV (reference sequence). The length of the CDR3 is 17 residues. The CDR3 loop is CASSLRLISDSYNEQFF. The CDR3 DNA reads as TGTGCCAGCAGCTTACGTCTAATATCAGATTCCTACAATGAGCAGTTCTTC.

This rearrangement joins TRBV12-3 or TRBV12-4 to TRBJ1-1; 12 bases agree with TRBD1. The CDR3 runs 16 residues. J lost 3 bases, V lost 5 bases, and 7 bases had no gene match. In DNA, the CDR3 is TGTGCCAGCAGTGTGGGACAGGGGGCTGGGGACACTGAAGCTTTCTTT. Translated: CASSVGQGAGDTEAFF.

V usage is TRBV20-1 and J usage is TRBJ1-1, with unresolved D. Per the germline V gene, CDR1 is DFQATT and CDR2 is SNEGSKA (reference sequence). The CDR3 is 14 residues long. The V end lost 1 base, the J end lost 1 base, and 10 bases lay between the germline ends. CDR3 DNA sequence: TGCAGTGCTAGAGTTGAGCGGGGGAACACTGAAGCTTTCTTT. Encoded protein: CSARVERGNTEAFF.

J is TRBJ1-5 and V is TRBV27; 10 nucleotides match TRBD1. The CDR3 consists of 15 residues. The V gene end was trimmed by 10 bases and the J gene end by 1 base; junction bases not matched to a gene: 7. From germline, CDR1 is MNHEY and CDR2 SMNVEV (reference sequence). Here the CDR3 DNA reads TGTGCCACCCACCCGGGACAGGGGAGCAATCAGCCCCAGCATTTT. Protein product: CATHPGQGSNQPQHF.

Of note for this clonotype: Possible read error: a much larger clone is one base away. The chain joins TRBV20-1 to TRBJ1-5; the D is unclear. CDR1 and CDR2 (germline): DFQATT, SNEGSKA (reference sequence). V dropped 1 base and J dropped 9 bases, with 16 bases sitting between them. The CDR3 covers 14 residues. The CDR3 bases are TGCAGTGCTAGAGTGGGAGGGATCGGTCGGCCCCAGCATTTT. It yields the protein CSARVGGIGRPQHF.

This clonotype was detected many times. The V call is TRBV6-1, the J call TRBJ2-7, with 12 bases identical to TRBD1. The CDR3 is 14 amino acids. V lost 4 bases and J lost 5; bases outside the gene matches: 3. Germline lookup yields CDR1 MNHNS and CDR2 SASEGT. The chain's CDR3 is CASSGDRGLDEQYF. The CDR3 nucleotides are TGTGCCAGCAGTGGGGACAGGGGGCTGGACGAGCAGTACTTC.

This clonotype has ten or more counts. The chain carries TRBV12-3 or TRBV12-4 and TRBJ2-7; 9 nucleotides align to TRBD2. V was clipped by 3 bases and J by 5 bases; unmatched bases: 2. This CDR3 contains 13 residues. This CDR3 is CASSFRGGDEQYF. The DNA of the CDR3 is TGTGCCAGCAGTTTTCGCGGGGGGGACGAGCAGTACTTC.

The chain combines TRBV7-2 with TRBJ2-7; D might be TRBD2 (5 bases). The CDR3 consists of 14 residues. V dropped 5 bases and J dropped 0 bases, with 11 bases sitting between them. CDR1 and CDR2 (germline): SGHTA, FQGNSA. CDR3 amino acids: CASSRGPSSYEQYF. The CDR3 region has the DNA TGTGCCAGCAGCCGAGGGCCAAGCTCCTACGAGCAGTACTTC.